Below are 19 T cell receptor beta chains sequenced from a single sample in a study of cytomegalovirus exposure and HLA in healthy donors. The PCR made use of 60 Vbeta and 13 Jbeta primers. TCRdb's table, derived via immunoSEQ multiplex PCR, lists solely in-frame clones and lacks some. Of around 140,000 clones detected, over 75% appear once; the ten largest clones hold about 2.2%. The material sequenced was PBMCs. Receptors were obtained from a man aged 45-65 years in good health and CMV-seronegative.

The chain carries TRBV9 and TRBJ1-3; D gene uncertain. Trimming left V 4 bases short and J 0 bases short, with 11 bases between. The V gene's germline CDR1 is SGDLS and CDR2 YYNGEE. CDR3 length equals 15 residues. The CDR3 loop is CASSLLPNSGNTIYF. The CDR3, as DNA: TGTGCCAGCAGCTTACTGCCTAACTCTGGAAACACCATATATTTT.

This clone was seen only once. The chain has TRBV19 and TRBJ1-3, with 12 bases identical to TRBD1. Trimming took 7 bases from V and 2 from J; bases not matched to a gene: 6. This CDR3 spans 16 amino acids. Germline V gene lookup returns CDR1 LNHDA and CDR2 SQIVND (reference sequence). The CDR3, as DNA: TGTGCCAGTATTGGGGACAGGGGGCCCACTGGAAACACCATATATTTT. Translating gives CASIGDRGPTGNTIYF.

This clone was counted a single time. The chain is built from TRBV9 and TRBJ2-3, with D perhaps TRBD2 (6 bases). CDR3 length equals 14 residues. Trimming left V 4 bases short and J 6 bases short, with 15 bases between. Per germline, CDR1 SGDLS and CDR2 YYNGEE. Here the CDR3 DNA reads TGTGCCAGCAGCCCTCGGACGGGAGTGGATACGCAGTATTTT. It translates to CASSPRTGVDTQYF.

The V and J genes are TRBV6-5 and TRBJ2-2; D perhaps matches TRBD2 (7 bases). V was clipped by 2 bases and J by 4 bases, with 11 bases between them. CDR1 and CDR2 from the germline V gene are MNHEY and SVGAGI. The CDR3 loop spans 15 amino acids. This CDR3 is CASSYRGALTGELFF. CDR3 in DNA: TGTGCCAGCAGTTACCGGGGGGCCCTCACCGGGGAGCTGTTTTTT.

The chain joins TRBV7-2 to TRBJ2-7; weak D call: TRBD2 (6 bases). The V and J ends lost 5 bases and 2 bases respectively, with 13 bases between them. The CDR3 runs 14 residues. Germline V gene lookup returns CDR1 SGHTA and CDR2 FQGNSA. CDR3 nucleotide sequence: TGTGCCAGCAGCATGGACTACCCCCCCTACGAGCAGTACTTC. The encoded protein is CASSMDYPPYEQYF.

V gene TRBV27 combines with J gene TRBJ1-5, with D perhaps matching TRBD1 (5 bases). Germline CDR1 is MNHEY and CDR2 is SMNVEV (reference sequence). CDR3 length: 13 amino acids. V dropped 7 bases and J dropped 6 bases, with 13 bases sitting between them. CDR3 sequence reads: CASKGSGGQPQHF. CDR3 DNA sequence: TGTGCCAGCAAGGGTTCGGGGGGTCAGCCCCAGCATTTT.

The rearrangement uses TRBV11-3 and TRBJ2-3, with 7 bases fitting TRBD2. V lost 1 base to trimming and J lost 3 bases; unmatched junction nucleotides: 4. This CDR3 region has 15 residues. CDR1 and CDR2 (germline): SGHNT, YENEEA. CDR3 nucleotide sequence: TGTGCCAGCAGCTTAGGACTCGGGGGGACAGATACGCAGTATTTT. The encoded protein is CASSLGLGGTDTQYF.

V is TRBV5-4 and J is TRBJ2-3; TRBD2 matches at 7 bases. The CDR3 has 17 residues. Germline V gene data show CDR1 as SGHNT and CDR2 as YYREEE (reference sequence). V trimming: 0 bases; J trimming: 2 bases; junction bases outside the gene matches: 9. The CDR3 loop reads CASSLGGLSGVTDTQYF. As DNA, the CDR3 is TGTGCCAGCAGCTTGGGGGGACTAAGCGGGGTCACAGATACGCAGTATTTT.

The rearrangement links TRBV6-6 to TRBJ2-5; 9 bases are shared with TRBD2. The germline V gene encodes CDR1 MNHNY and CDR2 SVGAGI (reference sequence). V lost 5 bases to trimming and J lost 0 bases; unmatched junction nucleotides: 4. The CDR3 length is 15 residues. The CDR3 reads CASSNSGGYQETQYF. The CDR3 region has the DNA TGTGCCAGCAGTAATAGCGGGGGATACCAAGAGACCCAGTACTTC.

The CDR3 reads CASSQDLQVYTEAFF. In DNA, the CDR3 is TGCGCCAGCAGCCAAGATTTACAGGTTTACACTGAAGCTTTCTTT. J is TRBJ1-1 and V is TRBV4-1, with a weak D call TRBD1 (5 bases). The CDR3 has 15 residues. V was clipped by 0 bases and J by 3 bases, with 11 bases between them. Per the germline V gene, CDR1 is MGHRA and CDR2 is YSYEKL.

The genes are TRBV6-5 and TRBJ2-7, with TRBD2 identical over 8 bases. The CDR3 contains 14 residues. CDR1 MNHEY and CDR2 SVGAGI come from the germline V gene. V trimming: 6 bases; J trimming: 4 bases; junction bases outside the gene matches: 8. The CDR3 region has the DNA TGTGCCAGCAGCCGGCAGAGCGGGAGTTACGAGCAGTACTTC. This sequence encodes CASSRQSGSYEQYF.

The CDR3 sequence is CATGGLSGANVLTF. CDR3 DNA sequence: TGTGCCACCGGAGGGCTTTCTGGGGCCAACGTCCTGACTTTC. This chain joins TRBV6-5 and TRBJ2-6, with a possible D match to TRBD2 (6 bases). Germline V CDR1 and CDR2: MNHEY, SVGAGI. The CDR3 loop spans 14 amino acids. Trimming removed 10 bases at V and 1 base at J, with 11 bases between.

This clone was seen once. The chain joins TRBV5-4 to TRBJ2-5; TRBD2 matches 14 bases. With 1 base clipped from V and 3 bases from J, the junction kept 2 bases outside the gene matches. There are 16 residues in the CDR3. Germline lookup yields CDR1 SGHNT and CDR2 YYREEE (reference sequence). CDR3 sequence (DNA): TGTGCCAGCAGCTTGCCGGGACTAGCGGGAGAAGAGACCCAGTACTTC. It codes for CASSLPGLAGEETQYF.

The V call is TRBV11-2, the J call TRBJ2-7; 8 bases line up with TRBD1. There are 15 residues in the CDR3. The germline V gene encodes CDR1 SGHAT and CDR2 FQNNGV. The ends lost 2 bases at V and 2 bases at J; junction bases unmatched: 5. CDR3 bases: TGTGCCAGCAGCTTAACGACAGGGGAAACCTACGAGCAGTACTTC. Protein: CASSLTTGETYEQYF.

This rearrangement joins TRBV9 to TRBJ1-1, with a possible D match to TRBD1 (5 bases). Trimming took 4 bases from V and 0 from J, leaving 10 bases between them. Germline CDR1 SGDLS, CDR2 YYNGEE. CDR3 length: 14 amino acids. The CDR3 nucleotides are TGTGCCAGCAGCCCCCAGGGCCTGAACACTGAAGCTTTCTTT. Protein product: CASSPQGLNTEAFF.

The V call is TRBV10-2, the J call TRBJ2-3; TRBD1 is a possible D gene (6 bases). Trimming cost V 2 bases and J 4 bases, with 16 bases left between them. Per the germline V gene, CDR1 is WSHSY and CDR2 is SAAADI. The CDR3 is made up of 16 amino acids. The CDR3 bases are TGCGCCAGCAGTGAGGAGGATCTCAGGGGCGCAGATACGCAGTATTTT. It encodes CASSEEDLRGADTQYF.

The V call is TRBV5-4, the J call TRBJ2-2; TRBD1 might be the D (7 bases). Trimming took off 3 bases at V and 1 base at J, with 10 bases between the two ends. Germline CDR1 reads SGHNT; CDR2 reads YYREEE (reference sequence). The CDR3 is 15 residues long. The CDR3 region has the DNA TGTGCCAGCAGCTCAGGGGGGCTGAACACCGGGGAGCTGTTTTTT. It is translated as CASSSGGLNTGELFF.

This clone was observed a few times. The rearrangement uses TRBV28 and TRBJ1-6; D is possibly TRBD1 (5 bases). CDR1 is MDHEN and CDR2 is SYDVKM in the germline V gene. V was shortened by 3 bases and J by 4 bases, with 16 bases between the two germline ends. This CDR3 is built from 17 residues. The CDR3 sequence is CASSLSSGGPYNSPLHF. DNA for the CDR3: TGTGCCAGCAGTTTGAGCAGCGGGGGACCATATAATTCACCCCTCCACTTT.

The V gene is TRBV23-1, the J gene TRBJ2-5; 8 nucleotides agree with TRBD2. TRBV23-1 is recorded as an ORF, its role being uncertain. CDR3 length equals 19 residues. J lost 3 bases, V lost 0 bases, and 15 bases had no gene match. This CDR3 is CASSQSPAGGPSGEETQYF. DNA of the CDR3: TGCGCCAGCAGTCAATCACCGGCGGGGGGCCCTTCGGGTGAAGAGACCCAGTACTTC.